This record concerns one TCR beta chain sequence. As yet, its antigen is unknown. The data derive from a study of long-term antiretroviral therapy in people with HIV. Study-level results: CDR3 length ranges were narrower in HIV repertoires than in controls. Clones that had undergone expansion before ART dominated the repertoire at all time points.

The authors ran the immunoSEQ assay, v3.0, at survey level. Per-sample sequencing targets were roughly 40,000-55,000 T-cell genomes. The protocol was immunoSEQ multiplex PCR, while the TCRdb copy is restricted to in-frame clones and leaves out a portion. The data contain 20,000 to 25,000 clones, over 75% of them singletons. Clinicians in the United States treated all participants with HIV. The sequence came from a man aged 30-40 years with HIV. The sample in question was unsorted PBMCs, obtained 1.5 years after starting antiretroviral therapy.

CDR3 in DNA: TGTGCCAGCAGTTTAATTGGAGAGACCCAGTACTTC. Its protein product is CASSLIGETQYF. The chain joins TRBV28 to TRBJ2-5, with no clear D. Trimming removed 2 bases from V and 4 bases from J, with 5 bases in between. The CDR3 runs to 12 residues. CDR1 and CDR2 from the germline V gene are MDHEN and SYDVKM.